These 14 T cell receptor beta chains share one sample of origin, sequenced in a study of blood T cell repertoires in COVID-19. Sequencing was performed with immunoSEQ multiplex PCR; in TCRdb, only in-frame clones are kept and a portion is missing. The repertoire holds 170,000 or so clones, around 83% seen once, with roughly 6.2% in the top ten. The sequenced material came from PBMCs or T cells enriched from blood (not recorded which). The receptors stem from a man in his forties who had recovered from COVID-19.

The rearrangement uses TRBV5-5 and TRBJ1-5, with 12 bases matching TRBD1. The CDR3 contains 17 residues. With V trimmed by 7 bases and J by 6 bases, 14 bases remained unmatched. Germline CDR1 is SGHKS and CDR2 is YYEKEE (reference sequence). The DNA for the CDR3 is TGTGCCAGCGACAAAGACGAGGGGACAGGGGGCAGTCAGCCCCAGCATTTT. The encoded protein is CASDKDEGTGGSQPQHF.

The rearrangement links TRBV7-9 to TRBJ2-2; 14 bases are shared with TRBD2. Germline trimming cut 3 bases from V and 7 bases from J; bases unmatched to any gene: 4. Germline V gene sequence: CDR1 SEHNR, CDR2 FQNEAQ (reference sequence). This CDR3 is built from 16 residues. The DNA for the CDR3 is TGTGCCAGCAGCTTGGGACTAGCGGGAGTCGACGGGGAGCTGTTTTTT. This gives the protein CASSLGLAGVDGELFF.

For the CDR3, the DNA is TGTGCCAGCAGTGAATTGGCGGTGGAGACCCAGTACTTC. It specifies CASSELAVETQYF. J is TRBJ2-5 and V is TRBV6-1, with unresolved D. V shed 2 bases and J shed 5 bases, with 9 bases lying between them. Per the germline V gene, CDR1 is MNHNS and CDR2 is SASEGT. The CDR3 has 13 amino acids.

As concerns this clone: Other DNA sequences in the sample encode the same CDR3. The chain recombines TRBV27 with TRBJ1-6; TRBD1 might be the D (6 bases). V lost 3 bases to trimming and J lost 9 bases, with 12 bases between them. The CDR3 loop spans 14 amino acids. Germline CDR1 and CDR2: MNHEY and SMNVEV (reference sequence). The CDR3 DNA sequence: TGTGCCAGCAGTTTTTTACAGGGTAGTTCACCCCTCCACTTT. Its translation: CASSFLQGSSPLHF.

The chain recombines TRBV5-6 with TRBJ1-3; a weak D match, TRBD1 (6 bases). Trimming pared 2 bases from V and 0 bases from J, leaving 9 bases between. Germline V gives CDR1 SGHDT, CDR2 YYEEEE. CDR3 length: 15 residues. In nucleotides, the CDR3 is TGTGCCAGCAGCTTTGGGGGCTTCTCTGGAAACACCATATATTTT. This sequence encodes CASSFGGFSGNTIYF.

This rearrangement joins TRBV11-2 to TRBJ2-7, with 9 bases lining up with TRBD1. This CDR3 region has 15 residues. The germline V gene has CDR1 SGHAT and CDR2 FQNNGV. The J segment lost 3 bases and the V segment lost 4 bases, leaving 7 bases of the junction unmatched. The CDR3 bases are TGTGCCAGCAGCTCCGGACAGGGGACCTTCTACGAGCAGTACTTC. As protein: CASSSGQGTFYEQYF. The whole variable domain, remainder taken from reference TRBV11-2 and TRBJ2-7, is EAGVAQSPRYKIIEKRQSVAFWCNPISGHATLYWYQQILGQGPKLLIQFQNNGVVDDSQLPKDRFSAERLKGVDSTLKIQPAKLEDSAVYLCASSSGQGTFYEQYFGPGTRLTVT.

CDR3 in DNA: TGTGCCAGTAGTATACCCGCGGGGCTCGATGAAAAACTGTTTTTT. The encoded protein is CASSIPAGLDEKLFF. The chain employs TRBV19 and TRBJ1-4, with D possibly matching TRBD1 (5 bases). The CDR3 length is 15 residues. Germline values: CDR1 LNHDA, CDR2 SQIVND (reference sequence). V dropped 2 bases and J dropped 6 bases, with 13 bases sitting between them. Supplemented by reference TRBV19 and TRBJ1-4, the full variable domain reads DGGITQSPKYLFRKEGQNVTLSCEQNLNHDAMYWYRQDPGQGLRLIYYSQIVNDFQKGDIAEGYSVSREKKESFPLTVTSAQKNPTAFYLCASSIPAGLDEKLFFGSGTQLSVL.

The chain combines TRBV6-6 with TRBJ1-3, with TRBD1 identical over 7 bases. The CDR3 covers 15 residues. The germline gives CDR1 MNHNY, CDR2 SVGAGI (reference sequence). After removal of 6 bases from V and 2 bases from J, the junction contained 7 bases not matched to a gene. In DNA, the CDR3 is TGTGCCAGCAGAATCAATACAGGGGCTGGAAACACCATATATTTT. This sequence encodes CASRINTGAGNTIYF.

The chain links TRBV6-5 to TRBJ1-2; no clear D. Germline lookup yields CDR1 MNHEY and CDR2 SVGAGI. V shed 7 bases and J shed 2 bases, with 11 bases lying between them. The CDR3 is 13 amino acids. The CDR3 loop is CASKHPGNYGYTF. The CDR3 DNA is TGTGCCAGCAAACATCCGGGGAACTATGGCTACACCTTC.

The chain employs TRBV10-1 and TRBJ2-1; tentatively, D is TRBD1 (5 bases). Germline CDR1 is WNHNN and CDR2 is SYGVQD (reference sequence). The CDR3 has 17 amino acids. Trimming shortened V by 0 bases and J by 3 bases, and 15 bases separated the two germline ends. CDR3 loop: CASSESVVGPLYNEQFF. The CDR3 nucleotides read TGCGCCAGCAGTGAGTCGGTTGTGGGGCCGCTCTACAATGAGCAGTTCTTC.

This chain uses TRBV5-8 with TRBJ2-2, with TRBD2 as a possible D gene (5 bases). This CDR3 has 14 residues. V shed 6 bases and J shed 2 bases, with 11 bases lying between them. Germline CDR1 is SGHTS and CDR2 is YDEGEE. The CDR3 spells CASTSGGNTGELFF. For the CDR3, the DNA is TGTGCCAGCACCAGCGGAGGTAACACCGGGGAGCTGTTTTTT.

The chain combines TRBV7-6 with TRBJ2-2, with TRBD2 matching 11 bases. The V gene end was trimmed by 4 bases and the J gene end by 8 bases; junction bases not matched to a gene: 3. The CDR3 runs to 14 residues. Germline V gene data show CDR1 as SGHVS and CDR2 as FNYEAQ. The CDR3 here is CASSSGLADGELFF. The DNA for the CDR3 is TGTGCCAGCAGCTCGGGACTAGCGGATGGGGAGCTGTTTTTT.

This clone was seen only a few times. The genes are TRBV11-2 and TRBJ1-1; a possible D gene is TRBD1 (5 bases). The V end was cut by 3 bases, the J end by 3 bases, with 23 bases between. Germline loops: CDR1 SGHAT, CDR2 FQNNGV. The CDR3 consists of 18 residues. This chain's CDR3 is CASSLGSGPEGRDTEAFF. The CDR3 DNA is TGTGCCAGCAGCTTGGGTTCGGGGCCCGAGGGGAGGGACACTGAAGCTTTCTTT.

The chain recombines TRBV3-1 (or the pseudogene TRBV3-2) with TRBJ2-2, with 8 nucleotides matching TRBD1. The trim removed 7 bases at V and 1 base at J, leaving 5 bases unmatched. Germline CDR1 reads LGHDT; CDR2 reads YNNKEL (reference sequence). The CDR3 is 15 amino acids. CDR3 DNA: TGTGCCAGCATCGCCGACAGGGGGAACACCGGGGAGCTGTTTTTT. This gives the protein CASIADRGNTGELFF.